Listed below are T cell receptor beta chains from one sample, sequenced in a study of blood T cell repertoires in COVID-19. Generated by immunoSEQ multiplex PCR, the TCRdb table keeps only in-frame clones and is missing some. The sample contains approximately 460,000 clones, roughly nine tenths of which appear only once. Source material: peripheral blood. The receptors here all came from a man younger than 35 with COVID-19, enrolled during active disease. The CDR3 runs from the conserved cysteine through the conserved F or W. D genes are given only for firm matches. A row's size may be missing; if present it is once, few, many or a size class.

d_gene: TRBD1; v_gene: TRBV6-5; abundance: once; j_gene: TRBJ2-2; CDR3aa: CAEGDRAKIGELFF
d_gene: -; v_gene: TRBV19; abundance: -; j_gene: TRBJ2-1; CDR3aa: CASSPWGGSYNEQFF
d_gene: TRBD2; v_gene: TRBV18; abundance: -; j_gene: TRBJ2-3; CDR3aa: CASSPQVASGGPSTDTQYF
d_gene: TRBD1; v_gene: TRBV7-8; abundance: -; j_gene: TRBJ1-5; CDR3aa: CASTLSGQGADQPQHF
d_gene: -; v_gene: TRBV21-1; abundance: few; j_gene: TRBJ1-5; CDR3aa: CASPWSGFLGQPQHF
d_gene: TRBD2; v_gene: TRBV7-9; abundance: -; j_gene: TRBJ2-7; CDR3aa: CASSLVQAGGNEQYF
d_gene: -; v_gene: TRBV3-1/TRBV3-2; abundance: -; j_gene: TRBJ1-4; CDR3aa: CASSFGHGPNEKLFF
d_gene: -; v_gene: TRBV11-3; abundance: -; j_gene: TRBJ2-3; CDR3aa: CASSPMMRGTDTQYF
d_gene: -; v_gene: TRBV24-1; abundance: many; j_gene: TRBJ2-2; CDR3aa: CATSDNSYTGELFF
d_gene: TRBD2; v_gene: TRBV19; abundance: -; j_gene: TRBJ2-5; CDR3aa: CASNPTGGPWETQYF
d_gene: -; v_gene: TRBV3-1/TRBV3-2; abundance: -; j_gene: TRBJ1-6; CDR3aa: CASSQGLGGQQSPLHF
d_gene: TRBD2; v_gene: TRBV10-3; abundance: -; j_gene: TRBJ2-3; CDR3aa: CAITGTSGVGTDTQYF
d_gene: TRBD1; v_gene: TRBV3-1/TRBV3-2; abundance: once; j_gene: TRBJ2-3; CDR3aa: CASSQGRDRDSTDTQYF
d_gene: -; v_gene: TRBV5-1; abundance: -; j_gene: TRBJ1-2; CDR3aa: CASSPSTLTGGYTF
d_gene: -; v_gene: TRBV7-8; abundance: -; j_gene: TRBJ1-1; CDR3aa: CASSFSRGRTEAFF
d_gene: TRBD2; v_gene: TRBV6-5; abundance: -; j_gene: TRBJ2-7; CDR3aa: CASRREGLGEQYF
d_gene: TRBD2; v_gene: TRBV19; abundance: once; j_gene: TRBJ2-1; CDR3aa: CASSPTPGLGENNEQFF
d_gene: -; v_gene: TRBV10-3; abundance: -; j_gene: TRBJ1-2; CDR3aa: CAINRGDYGYTF
d_gene: -; v_gene: TRBV7-9; abundance: -; j_gene: TRBJ1-5; CDR3aa: CASSLGYGPDSNQPQHF
d_gene: TRBD1; v_gene: TRBV13; abundance: -; j_gene: TRBJ1-2; CDR3aa: CASSLVDRGLDGYTF
d_gene: -; v_gene: TRBV6-5; abundance: -; j_gene: TRBJ2-1; CDR3aa: CASTDIPVNEQFF
d_gene: TRBD1; v_gene: TRBV24-1; abundance: -; j_gene: TRBJ1-2; CDR3aa: CATSDSGQNYGYTF
d_gene: TRBD1; v_gene: TRBV18; abundance: -; j_gene: TRBJ1-3; CDR3aa: CASSPQGAVGNTIYF
d_gene: TRBD1; v_gene: TRBV6-5; abundance: -; j_gene: TRBJ2-7; CDR3aa: CASSRQGMDEQYF
d_gene: -; v_gene: TRBV4-1; abundance: -; j_gene: TRBJ1-2; CDR3aa: CASSRNTGPDGYTF
d_gene: -; v_gene: TRBV12-1; abundance: once; j_gene: TRBJ1-4; CDR3aa: CASTQPGNNEKLFF
d_gene: -; v_gene: TRBV18; abundance: -; j_gene: TRBJ2-5; CDR3aa: CASSRGLGETQYF
d_gene: -; v_gene: TRBV12-5; abundance: -; j_gene: TRBJ2-5; CDR3aa: CASGPEETQYF
d_gene: -; v_gene: TRBV12-3/TRBV12-4; abundance: -; j_gene: TRBJ2-3; CDR3aa: CASSKLDTQYF
d_gene: -; v_gene: TRBV3-1/TRBV3-2; abundance: -; j_gene: TRBJ2-5; CDR3aa: CASSQVGAETQYF
d_gene: TRBD2; v_gene: TRBV7-2; abundance: -; j_gene: TRBJ2-3; CDR3aa: CASSLFWGPSGAPDTQYF
d_gene: -; v_gene: TRBV2; abundance: -; j_gene: TRBJ1-1; CDR3aa: CASSERRLNTEAFF
d_gene: TRBD1; v_gene: TRBV27; abundance: -; j_gene: TRBJ1-1; CDR3aa: CASSLAGTGIAPTEAFF
d_gene: -; v_gene: TRBV6-1; abundance: few; j_gene: TRBJ2-7; CDR3aa: CASSEQGISDEQYF
d_gene: -; v_gene: TRBV6-2/TRBV6-3; abundance: -; j_gene: TRBJ1-2; CDR3aa: CASSHPQGAFKGYTF
d_gene: TRBD1; v_gene: TRBV3-1/TRBV3-2; abundance: -; j_gene: TRBJ1-1; CDR3aa: CASSQGTGGLSAFF
d_gene: -; v_gene: TRBV3-1/TRBV3-2; abundance: -; j_gene: TRBJ1-1; CDR3aa: CASSKGFSTEAFF
d_gene: TRBD1; v_gene: TRBV4-1; abundance: -; j_gene: TRBJ1-2; CDR3aa: CASSQPGQGYGYTF
d_gene: TRBD2; v_gene: TRBV30; abundance: -; j_gene: TRBJ2-1; CDR3aa: CAWSPDSVPAGGGNEQFF
d_gene: -; v_gene: TRBV30; abundance: -; j_gene: TRBJ2-7; CDR3aa: CAWTRDTFYEQYF
d_gene: TRBD2; v_gene: TRBV24-1; abundance: -; j_gene: TRBJ2-2; CDR3aa: CATSRAGENTGELFF
d_gene: -; v_gene: TRBV19; abundance: few; j_gene: TRBJ2-2; CDR3aa: CASSTPSGGELFF
d_gene: -; v_gene: TRBV9; abundance: -; j_gene: TRBJ1-1; CDR3aa: CASSVGGLGTEAFF
d_gene: TRBD2; v_gene: TRBV19; abundance: -; j_gene: TRBJ2-7; CDR3aa: CASSASGSSYEQYF
d_gene: -; v_gene: TRBV6-5; abundance: -; j_gene: TRBJ2-7; CDR3aa: CASRTGLYEQYF
d_gene: TRBD2; v_gene: TRBV5-4; abundance: once; j_gene: TRBJ2-1; CDR3aa: CASSPGGLAGELSEQFF
d_gene: -; v_gene: TRBV5-1; abundance: -; j_gene: TRBJ1-2; CDR3aa: CASSQEEGYGYTF
d_gene: TRBD2; v_gene: TRBV11-2; abundance: -; j_gene: TRBJ2-3; CDR3aa: CASSAGGTDTQYF
d_gene: -; v_gene: TRBV13; abundance: -; j_gene: TRBJ2-7; CDR3aa: CASSLGAQQGVYEQYF
d_gene: TRBD2; v_gene: TRBV18; abundance: -; j_gene: TRBJ2-3; CDR3aa: CASSPPFAGDWADTQYF
d_gene: -; v_gene: TRBV2; abundance: -; j_gene: TRBJ2-5; CDR3aa: CASSDGPPGTQYF
d_gene: TRBD1; v_gene: TRBV10-3; abundance: -; j_gene: TRBJ1-2; CDR3aa: CAISDSPGQGYRGYTF
d_gene: TRBD1; v_gene: TRBV6-1; abundance: -; j_gene: TRBJ2-2; CDR3aa: CASRGQGANTGELFF